A single TCR beta chain is shown here with its context. Its antigen target is currently unknown. Qualities for individual bases were not recorded, and no much larger clone is one base off. This record belongs to a study of blood T cell repertoires in COVID-19 (dated by TCRdb to 2020 to 2022). General notes on the study: Samples covering the acute and convalescent phases of COVID-19 were provided by collaborators in the United States, Italy and Spain. Samples came from the ongoing ImmuneRACE study (first 160 participants) plus 1,254 subjects from 6 global collaborators. The repertoires were released in a freely available public database meant as a resource for research on the immune response to SARS-CoV-2. The sample metadata nearly always contained a de-identified subject ID, COVID-19 status, age in years and sex. The dataset comprised deeply sampled blood TCRbeta repertoires from subjects exposed to, actively infected with, or recovered from COVID-19. HLA class I and class II types, where available, came from metadata supplied by the sample provider rather than from assay-based typing. The material from the prospective study consisted of cDNA or gDNA derived from T cells, B-cell-depleted T cells, or PBMCs.

Beyond this particular receptor, the publication reports: How much clinical and demographic metadata was included differed by source and by participant, and the metadata was provided uncurated.

The immunoSEQ Assay, a bias-controlled multiplex PCR, was used to amplify TCRbeta CDR3 regions from genomic DNA. In the source study's methods: Within the assay, amplification of reference gene primers was used to estimate how many nucleated cells each sample contained. To quantify the absolute abundance of each unique TCRbeta CDR3 rearrangement, sequence reads were collapsed and filtered. For each sample, productive Simpson clonality was calculated by taking the square root of Simpson's diversity index across productive rearrangements. TCRdb took this table from immuneACCESS and kept in-frame rearrangements with V and J called. Such tables lack part of the clones; where checked against another copy, unresolved V genes explain under half of the gap, and the rest is unexplained. V and J calls and clone size are as listed in that table; D and trimming were resolved from the DNA. This sample gives some 210,000 clones in total; around 83% of them show up just once. Clones ranked in the top ten supply 2.5% to 3% of the sample.

CDR1 and CDR2, per the germline V gene, are SGHNT and YENEEA. The CDR3, from cysteine to phenylalanine, totals 17 residues. This entry keeps only the CDR3 DNA: 51 bases, framed from base 1. V and J are truncated by 1 base and 4 bases respectively, leaving an intervening sequence of 20 bases. Collaborating institutions collected whole blood in K2EDTA tubes following their own protocols. For TCRbeta analysis, collaborator samples were shipped as frozen whole blood, as isolated PBMCs, or as DNA extracted from either sample type. The chain is encoded by TRBV11-3 joined to TRBJ2-7, and possibly TRBD2, on 6 matching bases. Sequenced input: peripheral blood. This TCR was recovered from a man aged 50 or older with active or convalescent COVID-19. For the CDR3, the sequence is CASSLGVGPSGGYEQYF. At the DNA level, the sequence is TGTGCCAGCAGCTTAGGTGTGGGACCCTCCGGGGGATACGAGCAGTACTTC.